The rows below give T cell receptor beta chains drawn from one sample of a study of T cell responses to AZD1222 COVID-19 vaccine. The method was immunoSEQ multiplex PCR; TCRdb's version includes in-frame clones alone and lacks a portion of them. There are tens of thousands of clones in the sample; about nine tenths occur only once, and 5.4% lies in the top ten. Sequences were derived from peripheral blood, sampled 28 days after the second AZD1222 dose. These receptors were collected from an adult who received the AZD1222 COVID-19 vaccine. Each CDR3 is given with its conserved first and last residue. The D gene is left open where the match is weak. Size tells how often a clone was seen (once, few, many) or the class of an expanded clone, and some rows leave it out.

TRBV7-3	TRBJ1-4	TRBD1	-	CASSLRTGPNEKLFF	TGTGCCAGCAGCTTAAGGACAGGACCTAATGAAAAACTGTTTTTT
TRBV7-9	TRBJ2-7	-	-	CASSPGTYEQYF	TGTGCCAGCAGCCCCGGGACTTACGAGCAGTACTTC
TRBV7-2	TRBJ1-3	TRBD1	-	CASSLVGQASGNTIYF	TGTGCCAGCAGCTTAGTCGGACAGGCCTCTGGAAACACCATATATTTT
TRBV5-1	TRBJ1-6	-	-	CASKSDTAHSPLHF	TGCGCCAGCAAGTCGGACACCGCCCATTCACCCCTCCACTTT
TRBV28	TRBJ1-5	-	once	CASTRVSGTRNQPQHF	TGTGCCAGCACCCGCGTCTCCGGGACACGCAATCAGCCCCAGCATTTT
TRBV19	TRBJ1-5	-	-	CASSIEGRQPQHF	TGTGCCAGTAGTATCGAGGGGCGACAGCCCCAGCATTTT
TRBV19	TRBJ2-6	-	once	CASSQGLSGANVLTF	TGTGCCAGTAGCCAAGGGCTCTCTGGGGCCAACGTCCTGACTTTC
TRBV2	TRBJ2-1	-	few	CASRGGLVNEQFF	TGTGCCAGCAGGGGGGGGCTTGTCAATGAGCAGTTCTTC
TRBV19	TRBJ2-2	-	-	CASSIRDWGTGELFF	TGTGCCAGTAGTATTCGGGACTGGGGGACCGGGGAGCTGTTTTTT
TRBV3-1/TRBV3-2	TRBJ1-2	-	once	CASSPMVRDGYTF	TGTGCCAGCAGCCCTATGGTGCGAGATGGCTACACCTTC
TRBV6-1	TRBJ1-2	-	once	CASSEGGRVGGYTF	TGTGCCAGCAGTGAAGGGGGCAGGGTGGGTGGCTACACCTTC
TRBV10-3	TRBJ2-3	-	-	CAIAGANTDTQYF	TGTGCCATTGCGGGGGCCAACACAGATACGCAGTATTTT
TRBV7-3	TRBJ2-1	TRBD2	-	CASSKTSGGSNEQFF	TGTGCCAGCAGCAAGACTAGCGGGGGATCCAATGAGCAGTTCTTC
TRBV5-1	TRBJ2-7	TRBD2	once	CASSLAVGDYNEQYF	TGCGCCAGCAGCTTGGCGGTAGGGGACTACAACGAGCAGTACTTC
TRBV5-3	TRBJ1-3	-	-	CARSLCTASGNTIYF	TGTGCCAGAAGCTTATGTACAGCGTCTGGAAACACCATATATTTT
TRBV24-1	TRBJ2-4	-	-	CATRNASLQGKNIQYF	TGTGCCACCAGAAACGCAAGTCTTCAGGGGAAAAACATTCAGTACTTC
TRBV7-9	TRBJ1-1	-	-	CASSFTTEGTEAFF	TGTGCCAGCAGCTTCACGACCGAGGGGACTGAAGCTTTCTTT
TRBV7-2	TRBJ2-3	TRBD1	-	CASSFGGQGTDTQYF	TGTGCCAGCAGCTTCGGGGGACAGGGGACAGATACGCAGTATTTT
TRBV29-1	TRBJ1-6	-	-	CSVKDGDYNSPLHF	TGCAGCGTTAAGGACGGCGACTATAATTCACCCCTCCACTTT
TRBV29-1	TRBJ2-2	TRBD1	-	CSVVHRGRTGELFF	TGCAGCGTTGTCCACAGGGGGCGGACCGGGGAGCTGTTTTTT
TRBV12-3/TRBV12-4	TRBJ1-2	TRBD1	-	CASSPTGTAGYTF	TGTGCCAGCAGCCCGACAGGGACCGCTGGCTACACCTTC
TRBV19	TRBJ1-3	-	-	CASSITGGVSGNTIYF	TGTGCCAGTAGTATTACCGGGGGTGTCTCTGGAAACACCATATATTTT
TRBV18	TRBJ1-1	-	-	CASSRETGGTEAFF	TGTGCCAGCTCACGAGAGACGGGAGGTACTGAAGCTTTCTTT
TRBV3-1/TRBV3-2	TRBJ1-6	-	-	CASSQGGLYNSPLHF	TGTGCCAGCAGCCAAGGGGGTCTATATAATTCACCCCTCCACTTT
TRBV7-2	TRBJ1-4	TRBD1	-	CASSLQLTGGGSKLFF	TGTGCCAGCAGCTTACAGTTGACAGGGGGGGGTTCGAAACTGTTTTTT
TRBV5-1	TRBJ2-5	TRBD1	-	CASSTGQGSTETQYF	TGCGCCAGCAGCACGGGACAGGGGTCAACGGAGACCCAGTACTTC
TRBV27	TRBJ2-3	TRBD1	-	CASRQGVGTDTQYF	TGTGCCAGCAGACAGGGGGTCGGCACAGATACGCAGTATTTT
TRBV5-5	TRBJ2-4	TRBD2	-	CASSLGGGIGAKNIQYF	TGTGCCAGCAGCTTAGGCGGGGGAATCGGGGCCAAAAACATTCAGTACTTC
TRBV6-5	TRBJ1-3	TRBD1	-	CASRYTGVAGNTIYF	TGTGCCAGCAGATATACAGGGGTGGCTGGAAACACCATATATTTT